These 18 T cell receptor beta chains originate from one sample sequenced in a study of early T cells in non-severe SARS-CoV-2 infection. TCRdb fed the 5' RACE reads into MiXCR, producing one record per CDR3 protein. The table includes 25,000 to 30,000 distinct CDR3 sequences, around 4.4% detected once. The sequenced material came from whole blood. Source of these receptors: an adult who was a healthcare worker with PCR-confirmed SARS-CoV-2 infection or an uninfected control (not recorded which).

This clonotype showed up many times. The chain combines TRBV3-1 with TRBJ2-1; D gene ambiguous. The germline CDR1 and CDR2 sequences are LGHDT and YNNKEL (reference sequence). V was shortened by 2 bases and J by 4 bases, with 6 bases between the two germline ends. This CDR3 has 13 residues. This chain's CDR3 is CASSQTRYNEQFF. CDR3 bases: TGTGCCAGCAGCCAAACCCGGTACAATGAGCAGTTCTTC.

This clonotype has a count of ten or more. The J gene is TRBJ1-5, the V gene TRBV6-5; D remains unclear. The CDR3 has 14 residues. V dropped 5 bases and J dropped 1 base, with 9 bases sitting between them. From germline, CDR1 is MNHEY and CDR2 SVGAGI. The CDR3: CASSDLRSNQPQHF. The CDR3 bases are TGTGCCAGCAGTGATTTGAGGAGCAATCAGCCCCAGCATTTT.

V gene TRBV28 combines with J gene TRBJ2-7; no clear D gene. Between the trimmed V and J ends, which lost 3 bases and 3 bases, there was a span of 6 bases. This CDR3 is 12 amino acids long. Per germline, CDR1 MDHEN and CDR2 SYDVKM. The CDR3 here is CASSLSFYEQYF. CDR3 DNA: TGTGCCAGCAGTTTGTCGTTCTACGAGCAGTACTTC.

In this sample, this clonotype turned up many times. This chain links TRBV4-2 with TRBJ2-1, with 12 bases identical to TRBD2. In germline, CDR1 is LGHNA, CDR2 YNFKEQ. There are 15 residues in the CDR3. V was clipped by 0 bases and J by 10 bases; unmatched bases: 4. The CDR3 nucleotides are TGTGCCAGCAGCCAAGACCAACTAGCGGGGGGCGAGCAGTTCTTC. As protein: CASSQDQLAGGEQFF.

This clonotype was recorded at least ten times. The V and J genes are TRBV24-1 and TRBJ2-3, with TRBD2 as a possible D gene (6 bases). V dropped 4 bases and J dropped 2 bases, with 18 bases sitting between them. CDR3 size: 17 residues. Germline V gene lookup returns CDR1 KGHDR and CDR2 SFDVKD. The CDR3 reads CATSDLPEGTVTDTQYF. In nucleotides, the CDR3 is TGTGCCACCAGTGACCTGCCGGAGGGGACTGTCACAGATACGCAGTATTTT.

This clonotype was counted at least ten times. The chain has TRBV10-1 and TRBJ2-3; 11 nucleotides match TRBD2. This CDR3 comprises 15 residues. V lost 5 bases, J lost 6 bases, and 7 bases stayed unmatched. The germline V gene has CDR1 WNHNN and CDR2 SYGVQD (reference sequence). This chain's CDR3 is CASSPLAGDRDTQYF. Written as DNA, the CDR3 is TGCGCCAGCAGTCCACTAGCGGGAGATCGCGATACGCAGTATTTT.

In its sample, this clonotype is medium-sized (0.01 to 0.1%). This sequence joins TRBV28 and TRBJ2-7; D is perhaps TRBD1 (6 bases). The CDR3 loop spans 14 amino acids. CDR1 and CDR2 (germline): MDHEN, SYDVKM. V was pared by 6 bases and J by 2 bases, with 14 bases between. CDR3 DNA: TGTGCCAGCAGCCCGGGACATGGACCCTACGAGCAGTACTTC. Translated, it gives CASSPGHGPYEQYF.

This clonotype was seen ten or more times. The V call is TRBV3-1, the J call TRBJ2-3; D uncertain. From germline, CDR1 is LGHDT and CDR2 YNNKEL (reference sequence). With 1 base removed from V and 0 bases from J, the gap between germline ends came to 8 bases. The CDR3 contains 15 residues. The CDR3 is CASSQVQASTDTQYF. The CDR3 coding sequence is TGTGCCAGCAGCCAAGTCCAAGCGAGCACAGATACGCAGTATTTT.

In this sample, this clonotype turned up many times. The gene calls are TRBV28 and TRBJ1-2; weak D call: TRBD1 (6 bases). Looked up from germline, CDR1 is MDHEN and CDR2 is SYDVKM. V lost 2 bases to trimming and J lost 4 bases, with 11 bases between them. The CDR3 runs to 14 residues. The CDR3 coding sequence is TGTGCCAGCAGTTTAACCAGGGGAATCTATGGCTACACCTTC. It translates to CASSLTRGIYGYTF.

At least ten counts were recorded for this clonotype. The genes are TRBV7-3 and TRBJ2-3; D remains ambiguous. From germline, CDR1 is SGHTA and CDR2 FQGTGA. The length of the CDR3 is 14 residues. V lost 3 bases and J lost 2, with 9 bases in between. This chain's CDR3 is CASSFNRATDTQYF. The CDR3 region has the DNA TGTGCCAGCAGCTTCAATAGAGCCACAGATACGCAGTATTTT.

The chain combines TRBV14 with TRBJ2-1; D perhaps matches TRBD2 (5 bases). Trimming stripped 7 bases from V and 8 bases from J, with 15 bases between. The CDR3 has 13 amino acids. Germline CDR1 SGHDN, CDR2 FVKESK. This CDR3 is CASTRTRLDEQFF. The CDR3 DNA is TGTGCCAGCACCCGTACTAGGCTCGATGAGCAGTTCTTC. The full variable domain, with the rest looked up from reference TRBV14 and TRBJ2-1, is EAGVTQFPSHSVIEKGQTVTLRCDPISGHDNLYWYRRVMGKEIKFLLHFVKESKQDESGMPNNRFLAERTGGTYSTLKVQPAELEDSGVYFCASTRTRLDEQFFGPGTRLTVL.

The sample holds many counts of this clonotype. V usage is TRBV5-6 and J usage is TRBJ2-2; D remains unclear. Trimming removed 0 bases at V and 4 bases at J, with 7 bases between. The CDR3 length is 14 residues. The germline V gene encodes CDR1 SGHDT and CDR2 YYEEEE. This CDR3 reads CASSLDVFTGELFF. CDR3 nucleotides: TGTGCCAGCAGCTTGGACGTCTTCACCGGGGAGCTGTTTTTT.

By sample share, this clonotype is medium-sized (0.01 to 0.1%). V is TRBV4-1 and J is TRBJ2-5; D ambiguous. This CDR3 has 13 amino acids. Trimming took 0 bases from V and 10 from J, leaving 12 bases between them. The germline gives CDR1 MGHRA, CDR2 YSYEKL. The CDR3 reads CASSQEGVWIQYF. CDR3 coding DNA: TGCGCCAGCAGCCAAGAAGGCGTTTGGATCCAGTACTTC.

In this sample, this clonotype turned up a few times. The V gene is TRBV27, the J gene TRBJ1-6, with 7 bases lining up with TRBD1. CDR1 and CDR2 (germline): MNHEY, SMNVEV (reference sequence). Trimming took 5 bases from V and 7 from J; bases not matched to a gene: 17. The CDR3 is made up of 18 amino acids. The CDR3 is CASSPTSPRQGWNSPLHF. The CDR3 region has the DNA TGTGCCAGCAGTCCTACCAGTCCCCGACAGGGTTGGAATTCACCCCTCCACTTT.

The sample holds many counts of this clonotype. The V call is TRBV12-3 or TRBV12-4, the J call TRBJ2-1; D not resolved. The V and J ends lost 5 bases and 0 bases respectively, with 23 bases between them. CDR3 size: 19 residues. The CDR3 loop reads CASSRNEVGFSSSYNEQFF. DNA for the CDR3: TGTGCCAGCAGTAGGAACGAGGTGGGTTTTTCCTCCTCCTACAATGAGCAGTTCTTC.

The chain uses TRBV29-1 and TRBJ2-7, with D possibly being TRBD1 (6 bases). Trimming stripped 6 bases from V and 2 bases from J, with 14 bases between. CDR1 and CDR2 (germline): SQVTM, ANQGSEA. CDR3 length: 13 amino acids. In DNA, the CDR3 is TGCAGCGTCGAAACCGGGACACCCTACGAGCAGTACTTC. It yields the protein CSVETGTPYEQYF.

CDR3 nucleotides: TGTGCCAGCAGTGAAGCGCCCGGACGCCCTCGGGAATACGAGCAGTACTTC. Translation gives CASSEAPGRPREYEQYF. The J gene is TRBJ2-7, the V gene TRBV6-1; D is possibly TRBD2 (5 bases). There are 17 residues in the CDR3. CDR1 is MNHNS, CDR2 SASEGT, per germline. Trimming pared 0 bases from V and 4 bases from J, leaving 19 bases between.

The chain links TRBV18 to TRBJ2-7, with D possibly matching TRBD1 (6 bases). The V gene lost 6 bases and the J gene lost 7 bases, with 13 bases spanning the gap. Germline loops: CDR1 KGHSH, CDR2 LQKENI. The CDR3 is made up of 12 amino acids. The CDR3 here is CASSSQGAEQYF. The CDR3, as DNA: TGTGCCAGCTCGTCACAGGGAGCTGAGCAGTACTTC.